Listed below are T cell receptor beta chains from one sample, sequenced in a study of blood T cell repertoires in COVID-19. Data came from immunoSEQ multiplex PCR; TCRdb stores just in-frame clones and leaves some out. The sample lists fewer than 250,000 clones, around 90% occurring once. The sample taken for sequencing was peripheral blood. The receptors come from a man aged 25 to 45 with COVID-19, enrolled during active disease. CDR3s include the opening cysteine and the closing phenylalanine or tryptophan. Fields, in order: J gene, V gene, D gene, clone size, CDR3 length, CDR3 DNA, CDR3 protein. A D gene is named only where the DNA matches it firmly. Clone size appears in some rows only: once, few, many, or a class for an expanded clone.

J gene: TRBJ1-4
V gene: TRBV2
D gene: TRBD1
clone size: NA
CDR3 length: 15
CDR3 DNA: TGTGCCAGCAGTCGTCCGGGACAGGGAAATGAAAAACTGTTTTTT
CDR3 protein: CASSRPGQGNEKLFF

J gene: TRBJ2-3
V gene: TRBV20-1
D gene: TRBD2
clone size: NA
CDR3 length: 17
CDR3 DNA: TGCAGTGCTAGTTGGTTCGCTTTAGCGGGAGGGAGGGATACGCAGTATTTT
CDR3 protein: CSASWFALAGGRDTQYF

J gene: TRBJ1-2
V gene: TRBV12-3/TRBV12-4
D gene: NA
clone size: once
CDR3 length: 13
CDR3 DNA: TGTGCCAGCAGTTTCTCAGGGAAGTATGGCTACACCTTC
CDR3 protein: CASSFSGKYGYTF

J gene: TRBJ2-3
V gene: TRBV6-1
D gene: NA
clone size: NA
CDR3 length: 15
CDR3 DNA: TGTGCCAGCAGTGATCGGACTTCTAGCACAGATACGCAGTATTTT
CDR3 protein: CASSDRTSSTDTQYF

J gene: TRBJ2-7
V gene: TRBV5-6
D gene: TRBD1
clone size: NA
CDR3 length: 15
CDR3 DNA: TGTGCCAGCAGCTTGATCGACAGGGACTCCTACGAGCAGTACTTC
CDR3 protein: CASSLIDRDSYEQYF

J gene: TRBJ2-1
V gene: TRBV5-1
D gene: TRBD2
clone size: NA
CDR3 length: 14
CDR3 DNA: TGCGCCAGCAACCGACTAGCGGGGGCTAATGAGCAGTTCTTC
CDR3 protein: CASNRLAGANEQFF

J gene: TRBJ1-2
V gene: TRBV6-4
D gene: NA
clone size: NA
CDR3 length: 10
CDR3 DNA: TGTGCCAGCAGCCGCTATGGCTACACCTTC
CDR3 protein: CASSRYGYTF

J gene: TRBJ2-1
V gene: TRBV5-1
D gene: TRBD2
clone size: NA
CDR3 length: 15
CDR3 DNA: TGCGCCAGCAGACCGCCGGGACTAGCTAGGGGTGAGCAGTTCTTC
CDR3 protein: CASRPPGLARGEQFF

J gene: TRBJ2-7
V gene: TRBV19
D gene: NA
clone size: NA
CDR3 length: 13
CDR3 DNA: TGTGCCAGTAGTATCCAGGGTTTCTACGAGCAGTACTTC
CDR3 protein: CASSIQGFYEQYF

J gene: TRBJ1-1
V gene: TRBV2
D gene: TRBD1
clone size: NA
CDR3 length: 13
CDR3 DNA: TGTGCCAGCAGAGACAGGGTGGGCACTGAAGCTTTCTTT
CDR3 protein: CASRDRVGTEAFF

J gene: TRBJ2-3
V gene: TRBV18
D gene: NA
clone size: NA
CDR3 length: 12
CDR3 DNA: TGTGCCAGCTCCCAAAGCACAGATACGCAGTATTTT
CDR3 protein: CASSQSTDTQYF

J gene: TRBJ2-3
V gene: TRBV9
D gene: TRBD2
clone size: NA
CDR3 length: 16
CDR3 DNA: TGTGCCAGCAGCGTAGGCCTAGCGGTCGTAAGGGATACGCAGTATTTT
CDR3 protein: CASSVGLAVVRDTQYF

J gene: TRBJ2-6
V gene: TRBV7-9
D gene: NA
clone size: NA
CDR3 length: 16
CDR3 DNA: TGTGCCAGCAGCTCGCCACAGGATACTGGGGCCAACGTCCTGACTTTC
CDR3 protein: CASSSPQDTGANVLTF

J gene: TRBJ2-1
V gene: TRBV27
D gene: NA
clone size: NA
CDR3 length: 17
CDR3 DNA: TGTGCCAGCAGTTTCCCTTCGACAGGTAGCTCCTACAATGAGCAGTTCTTC
CDR3 protein: CASSFPSTGSSYNEQFF

J gene: TRBJ2-7
V gene: TRBV4-1
D gene: TRBD1
clone size: few
CDR3 length: 20
CDR3 DNA: TGCGCCAGCAGCCAATCACATCTCGTCAGAGGACAGGGGGCTTCCTACGAGCAGTACTTC
CDR3 protein: CASSQSHLVRGQGASYEQYF

J gene: TRBJ2-1
V gene: TRBV9
D gene: TRBD1
clone size: NA
CDR3 length: 15
CDR3 DNA: TGTGCCAGCAGCGTTGGGACAGGGTTAATCAATGAGCAGTTCTTC
CDR3 protein: CASSVGTGLINEQFF

J gene: TRBJ1-1
V gene: TRBV19
D gene: TRBD1
clone size: NA
CDR3 length: 14
CDR3 DNA: TGTGCCAGTAGTATAAAGGGGGCAGGGGTTGAAGCTTTCTTT
CDR3 protein: CASSIKGAGVEAFF

J gene: TRBJ2-1
V gene: TRBV11-3
D gene: TRBD1
clone size: NA
CDR3 length: 15
CDR3 DNA: TGTGCCAGCAGCTTCTGGACAGGGGGCTGGAATGAGCAGTTCTTC
CDR3 protein: CASSFWTGGWNEQFF

J gene: TRBJ2-3
V gene: TRBV27
D gene: TRBD2
clone size: once
CDR3 length: 17
CDR3 DNA: TGTGCCAGCAGCTCCACTAGGCGGGGGGACCTCACAGATACGCAGTATTTT
CDR3 protein: CASSSTRRGDLTDTQYF

J gene: TRBJ1-1
V gene: TRBV15
D gene: TRBD1
clone size: NA
CDR3 length: 13
CDR3 DNA: TGTGCCACCAGAGAGACAGGGAGAACTGAAGCTTTCTTT
CDR3 protein: CATRETGRTEAFF

J gene: TRBJ2-2
V gene: TRBV3-1/TRBV3-2
D gene: TRBD1
clone size: NA
CDR3 length: 15
CDR3 DNA: TGTGCCAGCAGCCTGGGACAGGGTAACACCGGGGAGCTGTTTTTT
CDR3 protein: CASSLGQGNTGELFF

J gene: TRBJ2-7
V gene: TRBV18
D gene: NA
clone size: NA
CDR3 length: 17
CDR3 DNA: TGTGCCAGCTCACCAGGGGTCTTCGCAGGGAGGTCCTACGAGCAGTACTTC
CDR3 protein: CASSPGVFAGRSYEQYF

J gene: TRBJ1-1
V gene: TRBV6-8
D gene: NA
clone size: NA
CDR3 length: 15
CDR3 DNA: TGTGCCAGCAGTTGGGGACAAACATGGAGAACTGAAGCTTTCTTT
CDR3 protein: CASSWGQTWRTEAFF

J gene: TRBJ1-1
V gene: TRBV10-3
D gene: NA
clone size: NA
CDR3 length: 13
CDR3 DNA: TGTGCCATCCTGGGGCAAATGAACACTGAAGCTTTCTTT
CDR3 protein: CAILGQMNTEAFF

J gene: TRBJ2-7
V gene: TRBV9
D gene: TRBD2
clone size: NA
CDR3 length: 15
CDR3 DNA: TGTGCCAGCAGCGTAGGGAGCGGGGGGTCCTACGAGCAGTACTTC
CDR3 protein: CASSVGSGGSYEQYF